The T cell receptor (beta chain) described here comes from a study of neoadjuvant anti-PD-1 for oral cavity cancer. Study context: Non-progressing patients received a fourth nivolumab dose near day 43, then surgery on days 50-56.

Study outcomes and limitations: Higher pretreatment Treg/Th17 ratios tracked higher pretreatment blood clonality.

V was pared by 3 bases and J by 0 bases, with 8 bases between. The CDR3 runs to 14 residues. Germline CDR1 reads ENHRY; CDR2 reads SYGVKD. Libraries were prepared by immunoSEQ multiplex PCR; TCRdb keeps only in-frame clonotypes and omits some of them. This sample yields just over 7,000 clones, of which over 60% are seen a single time; about 3.4% belongs to the top ten. A word on this clone: The antigen is unknown.

The chain combines TRBV10-3 with TRBJ1-2, with D maybe TRBD1 (5 bases). The sequence came from a person aged 35 to 85 with oral cavity squamous cell carcinoma. The sequencing here drew on PBMCs, taken before nivolumab (anti-PD-1) treatment. CDR3 amino acids: CAISESTANYGYTF. In DNA, the CDR3 is TGTGCCATCAGTGAATCGACAGCTAACTATGGCTACACCTTC.